This TCR beta chain was retrieved from a study of cytomegalovirus exposure and HLA in healthy donors. Study-wide background: When 350 to 500 donors were genotyped, 81% of them were found to fall in the Caucasian-associated ancestry cluster. Study-level points and caveats: V- and J-gene trimming of TCR beta was linked (in a later analysis) to a missense DCLRE1C variant.

Amplification used 60 Vbeta primers and 13 Jbeta primers. Clones were read by immunoSEQ multiplex PCR, and TCRdb kept only the in-frame ones, dropping some. The data contain about 200,000 clones, 70% to 80% of them singletons. With regard to this clone: The antigen is unknown.

Trimming cost V 7 bases and J 1 base; bases outside gene matches: 4. The CDR3 has 15 amino acids. Germline lookup yields CDR1 LNHDA and CDR2 SQIVND (reference sequence). This receptor was identified in a woman aged 25 to 39 in good health and CMV-seronegative. The sample taken for sequencing was PBMCs. V gene TRBV19 combines with J gene TRBJ2-1; 10 bases fit TRBD2. The CDR3 sequence is CASTPGLASYNEQFF. The DNA for the CDR3 is TGTGCCAGTACCCCGGGACTAGCGTCCTACAATGAGCAGTTCTTC.